The clone carrying this T cell receptor beta chain is categorized as medium-sized (0.01 to 0.1%). TCRdb called clones again from the PCR reads with MiXCR. Among some 16,000 clones listed, 24% were seen once. The data stem from a study of metastatic and nonmetastatic thyroid tumors. All patients were treatment-naive before thyroid surgery. The germline V gene encodes CDR1 SGHRS and CDR2 YFSETQ. The CDR3 has 15 residues. V trimming: 3 bases; J trimming: 7 bases; junction bases outside the gene matches: 12. The chain uses TRBV5-1 and TRBJ1-2, with TRBD1 matching 7 bases. This clonotype was sampled from a female donor with papillary thyroid cancer or a benign thyroid nodule (not recorded which). Some clones in this sample may be carry-over from other donors' samples. The specimen sequenced was tumor tissue. The CDR3 is CASSSKTTGDTGYTF. CDR3 DNA sequence: TGCGCCAGCAGCTCAAAGACTACAGGGGACACTGGCTACACCTTC.